The 25 T cell receptor beta chains below were found in one sample sequenced in a study of CD8 T cells in Susac syndrome. The RNA input was 0.5 to 1 ug, and it was reverse transcribed with random hexamers. TCRdb redid the calling of the immunoSEQ multiplex PCR reads with MiXCR, one entry per CDR3 protein. The data contain 330,000 or so distinct CDR3 sequences, about 89% of them singletons. Sequencing was performed on CD8+ T cells from PBMCs. These receptors all come from a human donor with multiple sclerosis.

In its sample, this clonotype was seen a few times. The chain carries TRBV19 and TRBJ1-5, with D perhaps TRBD1 (6 bases). Trimming removed 3 bases at V and 0 bases at J, with 9 bases between. Germline CDR1 reads LNHDA; CDR2 reads SQIVND (reference sequence). The CDR3 is 15 residues long. CDR3 amino acids: CASSIGTRSNQPQHF. For the CDR3, the DNA is TGTGCCAGTAGTATCGGGACACGTAGCAATCAGCCCCAGCATTTT.

The chain recombines TRBV28 with TRBJ2-1; TRBD2 is a possible D gene (5 bases). The CDR3 consists of 14 residues. V lost 7 bases to trimming and J lost 0 bases, with 10 bases between them. Germline loops: CDR1 MDHEN, CDR2 SYDVKM. CDR3 amino acids: CASNWAGSYNEQFF. Written as DNA, the CDR3 is TGTGCCAGCAACTGGGCGGGCTCCTACAATGAGCAGTTCTTC.

The chain uses TRBV6-2 or TRBV6-3 and TRBJ1-5, with D uncertain. The CDR3 consists of 11 residues. V shed 0 bases and J shed 13 bases, with 7 bases lying between them. Germline loops: CDR1 MNHEY, CDR2 SVGEGT. CDR3 residues: CASSYSWLQHF. DNA of the CDR3: TGTGCCAGCAGTTACTCGTGGCTACAGCATTTT.

The chain employs TRBV6-1 and TRBJ2-2; D is uncertain. Per the germline V gene, CDR1 is MNHNS and CDR2 is SASEGT. Trimming cost V 6 bases and J 5 bases, with 10 bases left between them. This CDR3 spans 13 amino acids. DNA for the CDR3: TGTGCCAGCAGCCCTACCTTGACCGGGGAGCTGTTTTTT. It yields the protein CASSPTLTGELFF.

The rearrangement links TRBV7-9 to TRBJ2-2; D uncertain. The CDR3 sequence is 15 residues long. Trimming took off 1 base at V and 2 bases at J, with 8 bases between the two ends. Germline CDR1 and CDR2: SEHNR and FQNEAQ (reference sequence). The CDR3 is CASSLVRSNTGELFF. The CDR3 region has the DNA TGTGCCAGCAGCTTAGTACGGTCCAACACCGGGGAGCTGTTTTTT.

This chain links TRBV7-6 with TRBJ1-2; TRBD1 might be the D (6 bases). In germline, CDR1 is SGHVS, CDR2 FNYEAQ. The CDR3 has 13 amino acids. Trimming cost V 1 base and J 6 bases, with 9 bases left between them. CDR3: CASSLGRQDGYTF. Written as DNA, the CDR3 is TGTGCCAGCAGCTTAGGCAGACAGGATGGCTACACCTTC. The complete variable domain, with remaining parts taken from reference TRBV7-6 and TRBJ1-2, reads GAGVSQSPRYKVTKRGQDVALRCDPISGHVSLYWYRQALGQGPEFLTYFNYEAQQDKSGLPNDRFSAERPEGSISTLTIQRTEQRDSAMYRCASSLGRQDGYTFGSGTRLTVV.

This clonotype was seen just once. The J gene is TRBJ2-5, the V gene TRBV6-2 or TRBV6-3, with TRBD2 as a possible D gene (6 bases). The germline gives CDR1 MNHEY, CDR2 SVGEGT. Trimming left V 5 bases short and J 1 base short, with 11 bases between. The CDR3 extends over 14 amino acids. CDR3 protein: CASSLERAQETQYF. The CDR3 bases are TGTGCCAGCAGTCTGGAGCGGGCCCAAGAGACCCAGTACTTC.

The rearrangement uses TRBV2 and TRBJ2-5; a weak D match, TRBD2 (6 bases). V was clipped by 7 bases and J by 4 bases, with 13 bases between them. Per germline, CDR1 SNHLY and CDR2 FYNNEI. This CDR3 region has 13 residues. CDR3 residues: CASNSLAGETQYF. The CDR3 coding sequence is TGTGCCAGCAACTCACTAGCCGGAGAGACCCAGTACTTC.

The J gene is TRBJ2-1, the V gene TRBV10-3; 8 bases are a match to TRBD2. V lost 7 bases to trimming and J lost 1 base; unmatched junction nucleotides: 6. The CDR3 totals 15 residues. Germline V CDR1 and CDR2: ENHRY, SYGVKD. CDR3 sequence (DNA): TGTGCCATCACCCCGCTAGCGGGTTCCTACAATGAGCAGTTCTTC. Its translation: CAITPLAGSYNEQFF.

The CDR3 nucleotides are TGTGCCAGCAGTTTCGCCCCCGGACAGGGGGCCCATGAGCAGTTCTTC. It yields the protein CASSFAPGQGAHEQFF. The chain employs TRBV6-5 and TRBJ2-1, with 11 bases identical to TRBD1. J gave up 8 bases and V 4 bases, and 10 bases lay outside the gene matches. CDR1 is MNHEY and CDR2 is SVGAGI in the germline V gene. The CDR3 is 16 amino acids.

V usage is TRBV20-1 and J usage is TRBJ2-1; no clear D gene. The length of the CDR3 is 17 residues. V was trimmed by 0 bases and J by 0 bases, leaving 15 bases between them. CDR1 and CDR2 (germline): DFQATT, SNEGSKA (reference sequence). In nucleotides, the CDR3 is TGCAGTGCTAGAGACCCATCCCGGCCCGACTCCTACAATGAGCAGTTCTTC. Translating gives CSARDPSRPDSYNEQFF.

This chain links TRBV11-2 with TRBJ2-2, with D possibly being TRBD1 (6 bases). CDR1 SGHAT and CDR2 FQNNGV come from the germline V gene. The germline V and J ends were trimmed by 3 bases and 4 bases, with 9 bases remaining between them. This CDR3 has 14 residues. CDR3 sequence reads: CASSFLRGTGELFF. The CDR3 coding sequence is TGTGCCAGCAGCTTCCTCAGGGGCACCGGGGAGCTGTTTTTT.

V usage is TRBV12-3 or TRBV12-4 and J usage is TRBJ2-3, with unresolved D. The CDR3 is 12 amino acids. Between the trimmed V and J ends, which lost 3 bases and 4 bases, there was a span of 5 bases. The DNA for the CDR3 is TGTGCCAGCAGTTTTGGTTCAGATACGCAGTATTTT. Translated, it gives CASSFGSDTQYF.

This rearrangement joins TRBV29-1 to TRBJ2-7, with TRBD2 matching over 9 bases. With 0 bases clipped from V and 7 bases from J, the junction kept 7 bases outside the gene matches. Germline CDR1 and CDR2: SQVTM and ANQGSEA. The CDR3 is made up of 14 amino acids. The CDR3 loop reads CSVEDPAGGREQYF. The CDR3 DNA reads as TGCAGCGTTGAAGATCCAGCGGGAGGTAGAGAGCAGTACTTC.

The chain joins TRBV27 to TRBJ2-7; no clear D. The V and J ends lost 5 bases and 1 base respectively, with 9 bases between them. Germline loops: CDR1 MNHEY, CDR2 SMNVEV (reference sequence). The CDR3 totals 13 residues. The DNA for the CDR3 is TGTGCCAGCAGTCACGGAGAATCCTACGAGCAGTACTTC. Protein sequence: CASSHGESYEQYF.

V is TRBV20-1 and J is TRBJ2-1; unclear D gene. Germline V gene data show CDR1 as DFQATT and CDR2 as SNEGSKA (reference sequence). CDR3 length equals 14 residues. V lost 2 bases to trimming and J lost 0 bases, with 8 bases between them. The CDR3 DNA follows: TGCAGTGCTAGAATGGTTAGCTCCTACAATGAGCAGTTCTTC. Its translation is CSARMVSSYNEQFF.

The gene calls are TRBV15 and TRBJ1-3, with D hard to call. V was trimmed by 3 bases and J by 2 bases, leaving 8 bases between them. CDR1 and CDR2 (germline): LNHNV, YYDKDF (reference sequence). The CDR3 runs to 14 residues. CDR3 residues: CATSSSGAGNTIYF. The CDR3 DNA reads TGTGCCACCAGCAGCTCTGGAGCTGGAAACACCATATATTTT.

V gene TRBV19 combines with J gene TRBJ2-2; 7 bases match TRBD1. Trimming took 3 bases from V and 5 from J; bases not matched to a gene: 6. CDR3 size: 15 residues. Germline V gives CDR1 LNHDA, CDR2 SQIVND (reference sequence). The CDR3 region has the DNA TGTGCCAGTAGTATCGGGCACAGGGGAACCGGGGAGCTGTTTTTT. This encodes CASSIGHRGTGELFF.

This chain joins TRBV20-1 and TRBJ2-1; D is possibly TRBD2 (6 bases). V was cut by 6 bases and J by 7 bases, with 13 bases left in between. There are 12 residues in the CDR3. Germline assignment: CDR1 DFQATT and CDR2 SNEGSKA (reference sequence). CDR3 sequence (DNA): TGCAGTGCCCGAGGGACTCCTAATGAGCAGTTCTTC. Residues: CSARGTPNEQFF.

The rearrangement joins TRBV20-1 to TRBJ2-5; no firm D call. The CDR3 loop spans 14 amino acids. Trimming removed 1 base from V and 5 bases from J, with 14 bases in between. Germline-derived CDR1 and CDR2 are DFQATT and SNEGSKA (reference sequence). Written as DNA, the CDR3 is TGCAGTGCTAGAGTAACATTCCGGTTTGAGACCCAGTACTTC. Residues: CSARVTFRFETQYF.

In its sample, this clonotype was seen once. Relative to the germline gene, one junction end is altered; a read error may explain this. The chain has TRBV2 and TRBJ2-5; possible D gene TRBD2, 6 bases. The CDR3 has 14 amino acids. Germline CDR1 is SNHLY and CDR2 is FYNNEI. The CDR3 DNA reads as TGTGCCAGCAGACCCACTAGCAGTCAAGGGACCCAGTACTTC. Translation gives CASRPTSSQGTQYF.

The chain uses TRBV9 and TRBJ2-7, with a possible D match to TRBD2 (6 bases). Germline values: CDR1 SGDLS, CDR2 YYNGEE. This CDR3 comprises 12 residues. V lost 4 bases, J lost 7 bases, and 12 bases lay in between. CDR3 loop: CASSRQAGEQYF. The CDR3 DNA sequence: TGTGCCAGCAGCCGCCAGGCGGGAGAGCAGTACTTC.

The chain combines TRBV9 with TRBJ2-3, with D perhaps matching TRBD1 or TRBD2 (5 bases each). Looked up from germline, CDR1 is SGDLS and CDR2 is YYNGEE. The CDR3 extends over 14 amino acids. Trimming cost V 4 bases and J 2 bases, with 11 bases left between them. The CDR3 is CASSSAGTTDTQYF. CDR3 nucleotide sequence: TGTGCCAGCAGCTCCGCCGGGACCACAGATACGCAGTATTTT. The entire variable domain, with the rest obtained from reference TRBV9 and TRBJ2-3, is as follows: DSGVTQTPKHLITATGQRVTLRCSPRSGDLSVYWYQQSLDQGLQFLIQYYNGEERAKGNILERFSAQQFPDLHSELNLSSLELGDSALYFCASSSAGTTDTQYFGPGTRLTVL.

V gene TRBV19 combines with J gene TRBJ1-1; the match to TRBD1 covers 7 bases. Trimming removed 3 bases from V and 4 bases from J; junction bases left unmatched: 5. The CDR3 totals 14 residues. Germline assignment: CDR1 LNHDA and CDR2 SQIVND (reference sequence). DNA for the CDR3: TGTGCCAGTAGTATTGGAGCAGGGGGCACTGAAGCTTTCTTT. Its protein product is CASSIGAGGTEAFF. The complete variable domain, with remaining parts taken from reference TRBV19 and TRBJ1-1, reads DGGITQSPKYLFRKEGQNVTLSCEQNLNHDAMYWYRQDPGQGLRLIYYSQIVNDFQKGDIAEGYSVSREKKESFPLTVTSAQKNPTAFYLCASSIGAGGTEAFFGQGTRLTVV.

The chain employs TRBV6-1 and TRBJ2-2; 8 bases line up with TRBD2. V was pared by 7 bases and J by 7 bases, with 14 bases of the junction left unmatched. Germline V lookup: CDR1 MNHNS, CDR2 SASEGT. The CDR3 is 16 amino acids. The CDR3 sequence: CASNLAGGGRVGELFF. CDR3 bases: TGTGCCAGCAATCTCGCGGGGGGAGGGCGTGTCGGGGAGCTGTTTTTT.